This T cell receptor (beta chain) comes out of a study of blood T cell repertoires in COVID-19. Study-level background: Italy, Spain and the United States were the sources of the convalescent and acute COVID-19 samples. PBMCs, B-cell-depleted T cells, or T cells were the source of the cDNA or gDNA that made up the material.

Original methodology: From reference gene primer amplification, estimates of nucleated cell counts were derived. The table came from immunoSEQ multiplex PCR; TCRdb's copy has only in-frame clones and leaves some out. V and J calls and clone size are those listed in that table; D and trimming were worked out from the DNA. The profile shows under 150,000 clones, less than 85% of them singletons. V was shortened by 2 bases and J by 4 bases, with 15 bases between the two germline ends. Germline loops: CDR1 SQVTM, CDR2 ANQGSEA. The CDR3 spans 15 residues. Sequenced: peripheral blood. The chain couples TRBV29-1 to TRBJ2-1; D perhaps matches TRBD2 (7 bases). The source of this sequence is a human donor in a cohort sampled during active COVID-19. In DNA form, the CDR3 reads TGCAGCGTTGAATTGGGGGGGGGCCCATACAATGAGCAGTTCTTC. Amino acid sequence: CSVELGGGPYNEQFF.